This T cell receptor beta chain was documented in a study of blood T cell repertoires in COVID-19. Overall study: COVID-19 samples collected from the United States, Italy and Spain covered acute and convalescent phases. PBMCs, B-cell-depleted T cells, or T cells provided the cDNA or gDNA that made up the material.

The CDR3 sequence is 18 residues long. V was clipped by 5 bases and J by 0 bases; unmatched bases: 11. Germline CDR1 SGHRS, CDR2 YFSETQ. Per the study methods: Reference gene primer amplification gave nucleated cell count estimates. Profiled with immunoSEQ multiplex PCR; TCRdb holds only in-frame clones, not every one. That table supplies the V and J calls and clone size; D and trimming were determined from the DNA. The profile shows some 350,000 clones, more than 75% of them singletons. The chain links TRBV5-1 to TRBJ2-3; TRBD2 matches 11 bases. The source material was peripheral blood. This sequence originates from a young woman who had recovered from COVID-19. In nucleotides, the CDR3 is TGCGCCAGCAGGAATACCGGGACTAGCGGAACTAGCACAGATACGCAGTATTTT. It encodes CASRNTGTSGTSTDTQYF.